These T cell receptor beta chains were read from a single sample in a study of blood T cell repertoires in COVID-19. Only in-frame clones appear in the TCRdb table, and some are missing; sequencing was by immunoSEQ multiplex PCR. The sample shows around 83,000 clones, roughly 85% of them seen only once. Sequencing input: peripheral blood. The receptors were gathered from a man aged 50 to 60 with active or convalescent COVID-19. Both conserved end residues are part of each CDR3. The order of the fields is V gene, D gene, J gene, clone size, CDR3 protein. A D gene is named only where the DNA matches it firmly. Clone size is given for some rows only: seen once, a few or many times, or a class if the clone is expanded.

TRBV7-2	-	TRBJ1-5	-	CASSPRHSYNQPQHF
TRBV7-2	TRBD1	TRBJ1-4	-	CASSPVSGQGAGKLFF
TRBV9	-	TRBJ2-2	-	CASSGIGGAEYTGELFF
TRBV5-1	-	TRBJ2-3	-	CASSSRGPSTDTQYF
TRBV18	-	TRBJ2-5	-	CASSEGLGETQYF
TRBV7-2	-	TRBJ1-6	many	CASSPETGFLGSPLHF
TRBV6-2/TRBV6-3	TRBD1	TRBJ1-1	once	CASSYSLFKDQDRRKAEAFF
TRBV3-1/TRBV3-2	-	TRBJ1-3	few	CASSQGPSRSGNTIYF
TRBV19	TRBD1	TRBJ1-1	-	CASRTGAWEAFF
TRBV5-6	TRBD2	TRBJ2-7	-	CASSLIAGIPYEQYF
TRBV6-5	TRBD1	TRBJ1-6	-	CASSLDRGNSPLHF
TRBV11-3	TRBD2	TRBJ2-7	-	CASSVASGSSYEQYF
TRBV5-1	TRBD1	TRBJ2-6	-	CASSSRGQSGANVLTF
TRBV4-3	TRBD2	TRBJ2-1	-	CASSQALAGGLQRSSYNEQFF
TRBV6-6	TRBD1	TRBJ2-7	-	CASSPMTGMFETYEQYF
TRBV18	TRBD2	TRBJ2-7	-	CASSPASGDISYEQYF
TRBV3-1/TRBV3-2	TRBD2	TRBJ2-3	-	CASSLRTGLAGTDTQYF
TRBV6-5	TRBD1	TRBJ1-3	once	CASRATGARNTIYF
TRBV19	-	TRBJ1-3	-	CASSGEVSGNTIYF
TRBV6-1	TRBD1	TRBJ2-4	-	CASSDHRGAKNIQYF
TRBV27	-	TRBJ2-2	-	CASSPGMKGSRNGTGELFF
TRBV5-1	-	TRBJ1-2	-	CASSLAGDYGYTF
TRBV29-1	TRBD1	TRBJ1-2	-	CSAGTGGGDGYTF
TRBV5-5	TRBD1	TRBJ2-1	-	CASRDDRGEVYNEQFF
TRBV19	TRBD1	TRBJ1-5	-	CASSTTGGSNQPQHF
TRBV5-1	-	TRBJ2-5	-	CASSLIARGETQYF
TRBV19	TRBD1	TRBJ1-5	-	CASSADRGRGQPQHF
TRBV18	-	TRBJ2-3	-	CASSPAPDGDTQYF
TRBV18	-	TRBJ1-6	-	CASSPTSSYNSPLHF
TRBV10-2	TRBD1	TRBJ1-4	once	CASSEWTGGNEKLFF
TRBV19	TRBD1	TRBJ1-3	-	CASIRTGAGNTIYF
TRBV6-2/TRBV6-3	TRBD1	TRBJ1-6	-	CASSSDREEDAFYNSPLHF
TRBV5-5	-	TRBJ2-7	once	CASSFGLAETYEQYF
TRBV5-8	-	TRBJ1-1	-	CASRSQGSNTEAFF
TRBV5-6	-	TRBJ2-7	-	CASSLGQRSYEQYF
TRBV5-1	-	TRBJ2-7	-	CASSLGSSSYEQYF
TRBV28	-	TRBJ1-6	-	CANREGSNSPLHF
TRBV5-4	TRBD1	TRBJ2-5	-	CASSEGWTGRQTQYF
TRBV27	-	TRBJ2-2	-	CASSPYSETGELFF
TRBV10-3	TRBD1	TRBJ1-5	-	CATGTGENQPQHF
TRBV12-5	-	TRBJ1-3	-	CASAVGAGNTIYF
TRBV19	-	TRBJ2-1	-	CASSIVYYDYNEQFF
TRBV19	TRBD1	TRBJ1-4	-	CASSIQGTGSEKLFF
TRBV14	-	TRBJ1-6	once	CASSQDQNSPLHF
TRBV19	-	TRBJ2-2	-	CASSIGGSLTGELFF
TRBV4-3	TRBD1	TRBJ1-2	once	CASSQDLAGGRYGYTF
TRBV11-2	-	TRBJ2-3	-	CASRTSGTDTQYF
TRBV11-3	-	TRBJ1-4	-	CASSSYWRDEKLFF
TRBV6-5	-	TRBJ2-3	-	CASSISGSTDTQYF
TRBV29-1	-	TRBJ2-7	-	CSVVRASSYEQYF
TRBV6-1	-	TRBJ1-1	once	CASNLRLSDEAFF
TRBV4-3	-	TRBJ1-2	-	CASSQDLDGGNGYTF